The clone carrying this T cell receptor (beta chain) showed up many times. What it binds is not known. Via MiXCR, TCRdb re-called the 5' RACE reads, giving one row per CDR3 protein. The top ten hold approximately 25% of the sample, which has more than 250,000 distinct CDR3 sequences, around 15% seen once. The entry originates in a study of T-cell memory formation after mild COVID-19. Looking at the study overall: For the most part, TCR clusters were specific to one donor. Whole-study results and caveats: CD4/CD8 balance characterized clones contracting day 15 to 85, and CD4+ skew characterized later expanders.

CDR1 DFQATT and CDR2 SNEGSKA come from the germline V gene (reference sequence). There are 14 residues in the CDR3. Deletions cut 6 bases from V and 5 bases from J, with 17 bases between. This sequence was found in a man aged 18 to 30 who had mild COVID-19 (a few samples of this study predate the infection). Cell type and time point are not known. The sample taken for sequencing was PBMCs or a T cell subset sorted from them (not recorded which). The chain combines TRBV20-1 with TRBJ1-5, with D maybe TRBD1 (5 bases). CDR3 nucleotides: TGCAGTGCCCGGTGGGGCGACGAGGATCAGCCCCAGCATTTT. Translated, it gives CSARWGDEDQPQHF.